The rows below give T cell receptor beta chains drawn from one sample of a study of untreated major depressive disorder. Here immunoSEQ multiplex PCR was the method, and the copy in TCRdb shows in-frame clones only, minus some. The sample lists 15,000 to 20,000 clones; around 85% were seen once. The sequencing sample was made of CD4+ T cells from PBMCs. These receptors all stem from a woman in her twenties or thirties in good health. CDR3s include the opening cysteine and the closing phenylalanine or tryptophan. D genes are given only for firm matches. The listing skips clone size in some rows; elsewhere it reads once, few, many or a size class.

j_call: TRBJ2-7; d_call: .; clone_size: .; v_call: TRBV2; cdr3_aa: CASGEASPYEQYF; cdr3_nt: TGTGCCAGCGGAGAGGCCAGCCCCTACGAGCAGTACTTC
j_call: TRBJ2-2; d_call: TRBD1; clone_size: .; v_call: TRBV7-9; cdr3_aa: CASSPTGQLAGELFF; cdr3_nt: TGTGCCAGCAGCCCGACGGGACAGCTCGCCGGGGAGCTGTTTTTT
j_call: TRBJ2-1; d_call: TRBD2; clone_size: .; v_call: TRBV25-1; cdr3_aa: CASTHSRGVQNNEQFF; cdr3_nt: TGTGCCAGCACTCACTCCCGGGGGGTCCAAAACAATGAGCAGTTCTTC
j_call: TRBJ2-4; d_call: .; clone_size: once; v_call: TRBV30; cdr3_aa: CAWTGLGRAKNIQYF; cdr3_nt: TGTGCCTGGACTGGGTTGGGGAGGGCCAAAAACATTCAGTACTTC
j_call: TRBJ2-7; d_call: TRBD1; clone_size: .; v_call: TRBV7-9; cdr3_aa: CASSPGQGFYEQYF; cdr3_nt: TGTGCCAGCAGCCCGGGACAGGGGTTCTACGAGCAGTACTTC
j_call: TRBJ2-7; d_call: .; clone_size: .; v_call: TRBV30; cdr3_aa: CAWSVGVGEQYF; cdr3_nt: TGTGCCTGGAGTGTCGGAGTGGGCGAGCAGTACTTC
j_call: TRBJ1-2; d_call: .; clone_size: .; v_call: TRBV29-1; cdr3_aa: CSVEKGTGYTF; cdr3_nt: TGCAGCGTTGAAAAGGGCACCGGCTACACCTTC
j_call: TRBJ2-3; d_call: TRBD2; clone_size: .; v_call: TRBV5-4; cdr3_aa: CASSLPGREASTDTQYF; cdr3_nt: TGTGCCAGCAGCCTGCCCGGGCGGGAGGCCAGCACAGATACGCAGTATTTT
j_call: TRBJ2-5; d_call: .; clone_size: .; v_call: TRBV5-4; cdr3_aa: CASSLQGSQETQYF; cdr3_nt: TGTGCCAGCAGCCTACAGGGCAGTCAAGAGACCCAGTACTTC
j_call: TRBJ1-6; d_call: .; clone_size: .; v_call: TRBV15; cdr3_aa: CATSRVLSYNSPLHF; cdr3_nt: TGTGCCACCAGCAGAGTCCTTTCGTATAATTCACCCCTCCACTTT
j_call: TRBJ1-1; d_call: .; clone_size: .; v_call: TRBV10-3; cdr3_aa: CAISSWENTEAFF; cdr3_nt: TGTGCCATCAGTTCTTGGGAGAACACTGAAGCTTTCTTT
j_call: TRBJ1-2; d_call: .; clone_size: .; v_call: TRBV2; cdr3_aa: CASSGVHGSSGYTF; cdr3_nt: TGTGCCAGCAGTGGGGTCCACGGAAGTTCCGGCTACACCTTC
j_call: TRBJ2-3; d_call: TRBD2; clone_size: .; v_call: TRBV7-3; cdr3_aa: CASSWGLADTQYF; cdr3_nt: TGTGCCAGCAGCTGGGGACTAGCAGATACGCAGTATTTT
j_call: TRBJ2-5; d_call: TRBD2; clone_size: .; v_call: TRBV5-1; cdr3_aa: CASSMGLAGGALETQYF; cdr3_nt: TGCGCCAGCAGCATGGGACTAGCGGGAGGGGCATTAGAGACCCAGTACTTC
j_call: TRBJ1-2; d_call: .; clone_size: .; v_call: TRBV30; cdr3_aa: CAWTGEINYGYTF; cdr3_nt: TGTGCCTGGACGGGGGAAATAAACTATGGCTACACCTTC
j_call: TRBJ2-3; d_call: TRBD2; clone_size: .; v_call: TRBV4-2; cdr3_aa: CASSPSGRAEDTQYF; cdr3_nt: TGTGCCAGCAGCCCTAGCGGGAGGGCCGAAGATACGCAGTATTTT
j_call: TRBJ2-3; d_call: .; clone_size: .; v_call: TRBV4-2; cdr3_aa: CASSQGLLTDTQYF; cdr3_nt: TGTGCCAGCAGCCAAGGCCTACTCACAGATACGCAGTATTTT
j_call: TRBJ2-1; d_call: TRBD2; clone_size: .; v_call: TRBV5-7; cdr3_aa: CASSLVARGDYNEQFF; cdr3_nt: TGTGCCAGCAGCTTGGTCGCTCGGGGGGACTACAATGAGCAGTTCTTC
j_call: TRBJ1-5; d_call: .; clone_size: .; v_call: TRBV29-1; cdr3_aa: CSVEENQNQPQHF; cdr3_nt: TGCAGCGTTGAAGAAAATCAAAATCAGCCCCAGCATTTT
j_call: TRBJ2-2; d_call: .; clone_size: once; v_call: TRBV19; cdr3_aa: CASRYPRDADTGELFF; cdr3_nt: TGTGCCAGTAGATACCCCCGGGACGCAGACACCGGGGAGCTGTTTTTT
j_call: TRBJ1-4; d_call: .; clone_size: once; v_call: TRBV2; cdr3_aa: CASSFGPVGKLFF; cdr3_nt: TGTGCCAGCAGTTTTGGCCCAGTGGGGAAACTGTTTTTT
j_call: TRBJ2-5; d_call: .; clone_size: .; v_call: TRBV5-6; cdr3_aa: CASKGAPYQETQYF; cdr3_nt: TGTGCCAGCAAAGGAGCCCCGTACCAAGAGACCCAGTACTTC